This TCR beta chain was recovered during a study of blood T cells in healthy people across ages. The V end was cut by 0 bases, the J end by 8 bases, with 13 bases between. CDR3 length: 14 residues. It was with a sample-barcoded 5' primer and a J-beta primer mix that a second PCR of about 7 to 12 cycles was run. Researchers report that each sample yielded at least 2.5 million CDR3-containing paired-end reads. TCRdb re-called the 5' RACE reads through MiXCR, storing one row per CDR3 protein. The table shows about 1.5 million distinct CDR3 sequences, with 35% to 45% occurring only once. The origin of this receptor is a woman under 30 in good health. This chain connects TRBV6-7 to TRBJ1-2, with D unclear. TRBV6-7 is flagged as an ORF with uncertain function. The sequenced material came from blood. This chain's CDR3 is CASSYSDKRVGYTF. The CDR3 DNA is TGTGCCAGCAGTTACTCTGACAAGCGGGTGGGCTACACCTTC.